The clone carrying this T cell receptor (beta chain) was recorded a few times. The sample belongs to a study of blood T cell repertoires in COVID-19. Overall study: COVID-19 samples, acute and convalescent, were from the United States, Italy and Spain.

The germline V gene encodes CDR1 SGHRS and CDR2 YFSETQ. Between the trimmed V and J ends, which lost 5 bases and 7 bases, there was a span of 15 bases. The CDR3 consists of 13 residues. The data were produced by immunoSEQ multiplex PCR, yet TCRdb's version contains in-frame clones alone and is incomplete. This table has about 260,000 clones, around nine tenths appearing once. Material for sequencing was peripheral blood. The chain is built from TRBV5-1 and TRBJ1-2; maybe TRBD1 (6 bases). The TCR originated in a man aged 35-49 years with active or convalescent COVID-19. CDR3 in DNA: TGCGCCAGCAGGGTGAAAGGGGGTGGTGGCTACACCTTC. The encoded protein is CASRVKGGGGYTF.